The 4 T cell receptor beta chains presented below share a single source sample, sequenced in a study of blood T cell repertoires in COVID-19. Assay used: immunoSEQ multiplex PCR; TCRdb lists only in-frame clones, some missing. The profile shows approximately 160,000 clones, roughly 72% of them singletons. The sample comprised peripheral blood. Receptors were obtained from a woman older than 75 with acute or convalescent COVID-19.

The genes are TRBV6-2 or TRBV6-3 and TRBJ2-7; maybe TRBD2 (5 bases). CDR1 MNHEY and CDR2 SVGEGT come from the germline V gene. The V end was cut by 3 bases, the J end by 1 base, with 10 bases between. This CDR3 has 14 residues. The chain's CDR3 is CASSYSGSSYEQYF. CDR3 DNA: TGTGCCAGCAGTTATTCGGGATCGTCCTACGAGCAGTACTTC.

The DNA of the CDR3 is TGTGCCTGGAGTGTTCGGGGGGGTTACGAAGCTTTCTTT. It is translated as CAWSVRGGYEAFF. The genes are TRBV30 and TRBJ1-1, with TRBD1 as a possible D gene (5 bases). Germline CDR1 GTSNPN, CDR2 SVGIG (reference sequence). Trimming pared 0 bases from V and 8 bases from J, leaving 13 bases between. The CDR3 loop spans 13 amino acids.

V usage is TRBV18 and J usage is TRBJ1-6; possible D gene TRBD1, 5 bases. Germline V gene lookup returns CDR1 KGHSH and CDR2 LQKENI. The length of the CDR3 is 16 residues. V was trimmed by 4 bases and J by 2 bases, leaving 12 bases between them. The CDR3 DNA reads TGTGCCAGCTCACGTGGCAGGGCGCCCTATAATTCACCCCTCCACTTT. Protein sequence: CASSRGRAPYNSPLHF.

The chain links TRBV5-1 to TRBJ2-5, with D perhaps matching TRBD2 (6 bases). The germline V gene encodes CDR1 SGHRS and CDR2 YFSETQ. With 0 bases removed from V and 3 bases from J, the gap between germline ends came to 12 bases. The CDR3 loop spans 15 amino acids. The CDR3 sequence is CASSLAGTGEETQYF. In nucleotides, the CDR3 is TGCGCCAGCAGCTTGGCCGGGACGGGAGAAGAGACCCAGTACTTC.